The present T cell receptor (beta chain) was sequenced within a study of cytomegalovirus exposure and HLA in healthy donors. Both 60 Vbeta primers and 13 Jbeta primers went into the PCR. This table comes from immunoSEQ multiplex PCR, and its TCRdb copy is limited to in-frame clones, with some not included. The top ten clones hold 9% to 13% of a sample with roughly 77,000 clones, less than 80% of them seen once. V gave up 6 bases and J gave up 1 base, with 11 bases separating them. CDR1 is LNHDA, CDR2 SQIVND, per germline (reference sequence). The CDR3 is 14 residues long. The sample comprised PBMCs. The TCR originated in a woman in her forties in good health and CMV-seropositive. The V call is TRBV19, the J call TRBJ2-3; tentatively, D is TRBD1 (5 bases). The DNA for the CDR3 is TGTGCCAGTAGCCCCAAGGGGCGCACAGATACGCAGTATTTT. Amino acids: CASSPKGRTDTQYF. Combining the CDR3 with reference TRBV19 and TRBJ2-3 gives the whole variable domain DGGITQSPKYLFRKEGQNVTLSCEQNLNHDAMYWYRQDPGQGLRLIYYSQIVNDFQKGDIAEGYSVSREKKESFPLTVTSAQKNPTAFYLCASSPKGRTDTQYFGPGTRLTVL.